The sequence of this T cell receptor (beta chain) was determined in a study of OX40 agonist ivuxolimab in advanced cancers. Study-wide context: Eligibility admitted prior anti-PD-1, anti-PD-L1 or anti-CTLA-4 therapy; around 38% had some. Points from the study as a whole: Partial responders treated at 0.1-3.0 mg/kg exhibited clonal expansion among the lowest measured.

Points on this clone: Its antigen is not known.

Exclusion applied to patients with autoimmune disease history or systemic immunosuppression. The CDR3 loop spans 18 amino acids. Germline-derived CDR1 and CDR2 are SGHRS and YFSETQ. The ends lost 0 bases at V and 3 bases at J; junction bases unmatched: 13. Produced via immunoSEQ multiplex PCR; TCRdb's table is partial and in-frame only. The top ten clones hold 0.68% of a sample with about 68,000 clones, under 90% of them seen once. The V gene is TRBV5-1, the J gene TRBJ2-3; 7 nucleotides line up with TRBD1. The source was CD4+ or CD8+ T cells sorted from blood, collected in a trial of the OX40 agonist ivuxolimab. The receptor's source is an adult with an advanced solid tumor such as melanoma, head and neck, liver or kidney cancer. The CDR3 is CASSLGTQGSVRTDTQYF. The CDR3 coding sequence is TGCGCCAGCAGCTTGGGAACACAGGGGAGTGTTAGAACAGATACGCAGTATTTT.